The 22 T cell receptor beta chains below were found in one sample sequenced in a study of blood T cell repertoires in COVID-19. Data came from immunoSEQ multiplex PCR; TCRdb stores just in-frame clones and leaves some out. The repertoire has fewer than 200,000 clones, roughly 80% of them found once; the top ten carry around 5.3%. Specimen: PBMCs or T cells enriched from blood (not recorded which). All receptors derive from a middle-aged woman with acute COVID-19.

This chain links TRBV2 with TRBJ2-5; D is ambiguous. Germline V CDR1 and CDR2: SNHLY, FYNNEI. The V and J ends lost 5 bases and 4 bases respectively, with 5 bases between them. There are 11 residues in the CDR3. CDR3 residues: CASSRRETQYF. The CDR3 DNA reads TGTGCCAGCAGTCGCAGAGAGACCCAGTACTTC.

The V gene is TRBV5-1, the J gene TRBJ2-3; 7 nucleotides align to TRBD2. The CDR3 has 16 residues. V lost 2 bases to trimming and J lost 2 bases; unmatched junction nucleotides: 8. Germline V gene data show CDR1 as SGHRS and CDR2 as YFSETQ. The CDR3 sequence: CASSFEAGRDTDTQYF. The CDR3 coding sequence is TGCGCCAGCAGCTTTGAAGCAGGGAGGGACACAGATACGCAGTATTTT.

DNA of the CDR3: TGTGCCTGGAGTGTAGGAGGGAGTCAGCCCCAGCATTTT. Translated, it gives CAWSVGGSQPQHF. This sequence joins TRBV30 and TRBJ1-5, with no clear D. Germline CDR1 is GTSNPN and CDR2 is SVGIG (reference sequence). There are 13 residues in the CDR3. Trimming cost V 0 bases and J 6 bases, with 9 bases left between them.

The chain couples TRBV27 to TRBJ2-1; TRBD2 matches at 12 bases. J was trimmed by 4 bases and V by 6 bases; bases with no gene match: 10. CDR1 is MNHEY and CDR2 is SMNVEV in the germline V gene (reference sequence). The CDR3 loop spans 17 amino acids. CDR3 loop: CASSPGRGTSGYNEQFF. CDR3 nucleotides: TGTGCCAGCAGCCCTGGTCGCGGGACTAGCGGGTACAATGAGCAGTTCTTC.

This clone was picked up one time. The V and J genes are TRBV7-3 and TRBJ2-5; 8 bases agree with TRBD2. This CDR3 region has 15 residues. The germline gives CDR1 SGHTA, CDR2 FQGTGA. After removal of 5 bases from V and 5 bases from J, the junction contained 10 bases not matched to a gene. The CDR3 DNA sequence: TGTGCCAGCAGCCCTAACCGGGGGGGAGTCGAGACCCAGTACTTC. Its protein product is CASSPNRGGVETQYF. Based on the CDR3 plus reference TRBV7-3 and TRBJ2-5, the full variable domain is GAGVSQTPSNKVTEKGKYVELRCDPISGHTALYWYRQSLGQGPEFLIYFQGTGAADDSGLPNDRFFAVRPEGSVSTLKIQRTERGDSAVYLCASSPNRGGVETQYFGPGTRLLVL.

This clone was recorded once. This chain's CDR3 is CASSSTRGANVLTF. Here the CDR3 DNA reads TGTGCCAGCAGTTCCACTCGCGGGGCCAACGTCCTGACTTTC. The chain joins TRBV28 to TRBJ2-6; D unresolved. Per germline, CDR1 MDHEN and CDR2 SYDVKM. V lost 4 bases and J lost 4, with 8 bases in between. The CDR3 covers 14 residues.

The chain has TRBV19 and TRBJ1-2, with 12 nucleotides matching TRBD1. The germline gives CDR1 LNHDA, CDR2 SQIVND (reference sequence). Trimming took 10 bases from V and 7 from J; bases not matched to a gene: 10. This CDR3 comprises 14 residues. CDR3 residues: CATQGQGAFSGYTF. The CDR3 nucleotides read TGTGCCACCCAGGGACAGGGGGCTTTCTCTGGCTACACCTTC.

The chain combines TRBV20-1 with TRBJ2-3; 13 nucleotides align to TRBD2. Trimming cost V 3 bases and J 3 bases; bases outside gene matches: 9. Germline V CDR1 and CDR2: DFQATT, SNEGSKA (reference sequence). The CDR3 has 17 amino acids. In nucleotides, the CDR3 is TGCAGTGCTAGTGGGCGGTGGACTAGCGGGAGTACAGATACGCAGTATTTT. Protein: CSASGRWTSGSTDTQYF.

The V and J genes are TRBV30 and TRBJ1-6, with D possibly matching TRBD1 (5 bases). Germline lookup yields CDR1 GTSNPN and CDR2 SVGIG (reference sequence). Trimming took 1 base from V and 5 from J, leaving 15 bases between them. The CDR3 spans 16 residues. CDR3 sequence reads: CAWSDKQVNHNSPLHF. The CDR3 bases are TGTGCCTGGAGTGATAAACAGGTGAATCATAATTCACCCCTCCACTTT.

The chain carries TRBV7-3 and TRBJ2-7, with 12 bases identical to TRBD2. Germline lookup yields CDR1 SGHTA and CDR2 FQGTGA. V lost 6 bases, J lost 5 bases, and 8 bases stayed unmatched. This CDR3 spans 15 amino acids. CDR3 in amino acids: CASSPTSGSDHEQYF. In DNA form, the CDR3 reads TGTGCCAGCAGTCCGACTAGCGGGAGCGACCACGAGCAGTACTTC. The full variable domain, with the rest looked up from reference TRBV7-3 and TRBJ2-7, is GAGVSQTPSNKVTEKGKYVELRCDPISGHTALYWYRQSLGQGPEFLIYFQGTGAADDSGLPNDRFFAVRPEGSVSTLKIQRTERGDSAVYLCASSPTSGSDHEQYFGPGTRLTVT.

The chain carries TRBV13 and TRBJ2-5, with a tentative D call TRBD2 (7 bases). Per the germline V gene, CDR1 is PRHDT and CDR2 is FYEKMQ (reference sequence). The V end was cut by 3 bases, the J end by 4 bases, with 18 bases between. The CDR3 length is 16 residues. CDR3: CASSFGGPGVGETQYF. The CDR3 DNA reads as TGTGCCAGCAGCTTCGGGGGGCCGGGGGTAGGAGAGACCCAGTACTTC.

The rearrangement joins TRBV20-1 to TRBJ2-7; 11 nucleotides agree with TRBD2. Germline assignment: CDR1 DFQATT and CDR2 SNEGSKA (reference sequence). The ends lost 3 bases at V and 5 bases at J; junction bases unmatched: 12. This CDR3 spans 16 amino acids. The CDR3 loop reads CSASRSTSGRSNEQYF. Here the CDR3 DNA reads TGCAGTGCTAGTCGTTCTACTAGCGGGAGAAGCAACGAGCAGTACTTC.

This rearrangement joins TRBV30 to TRBJ2-1; TRBD2 matches at 13 bases. CDR1 and CDR2 from the germline V gene are GTSNPN and SVGIG (reference sequence). Trimming removed 4 bases from V and 9 bases from J; junction bases left unmatched: 6. This CDR3 comprises 14 residues. Here the CDR3 reads CAWIGLAGVSEQFF. In nucleotides, the CDR3 is TGTGCCTGGATAGGACTAGCGGGAGTTTCTGAGCAGTTCTTC.

V usage is TRBV4-1 and J usage is TRBJ1-1; perhaps TRBD1 as D (5 bases). CDR1 is MGHRA, CDR2 YSYEKL, per germline. This CDR3 has 14 amino acids. V was cut by 3 bases and J by 1 base, with 9 bases left in between. CDR3 nucleotide sequence: TGCGCCAGCAGCCAGCTGACAGCGAACACTGAAGCTTTCTTT. Its translation is CASSQLTANTEAFF.

This chain links TRBV5-1 with TRBJ2-1; D call uncertain. Germline assignment: CDR1 SGHRS and CDR2 YFSETQ. V gave up 1 base and J gave up 8 bases, with 16 bases separating them. This CDR3 is built from 15 residues. This CDR3 reads CASSLPASVFDEQFF. CDR3 sequence (DNA): TGCGCCAGCAGCTTGCCGGCCAGCGTCTTCGATGAGCAGTTCTTC.

The rearrangement joins TRBV5-1 to TRBJ2-3, with 11 bases matching TRBD2. V shed 4 bases and J 6 bases; nucleotides not matched to a gene: 7. Germline V lookup: CDR1 SGHRS, CDR2 YFSETQ. The CDR3 runs to 15 residues. CDR3 in DNA: TGCGCCAGCAGCCGAATAGCGGGAGGGCCCGATACGCAGTATTTT. Protein product: CASSRIAGGPDTQYF.

This chain links TRBV9 with TRBJ1-2, with unresolved D. Germline values: CDR1 SGDLS, CDR2 YYNGEE. The CDR3 consists of 13 residues. The germline V and J ends were trimmed by 2 bases and 6 bases, with 11 bases remaining between them. The CDR3 DNA follows: TGTGCCAGCAGCGTTGACGGACTAAATGGCTACACCTTC. Protein sequence: CASSVDGLNGYTF.

The chain couples TRBV19 to TRBJ2-7, with D perhaps TRBD2 (5 bases). Germline values: CDR1 LNHDA, CDR2 SQIVND (reference sequence). V dropped 3 bases and J dropped 2 bases, with 11 bases sitting between them. This CDR3 is built from 14 residues. The DNA for the CDR3 is TGTGCCAGTAGTATCGCGAGGGAGCCCTACGAGCAGTACTTC. Translated: CASSIAREPYEQYF.

This chain uses TRBV3-1 (or the pseudogene TRBV3-2) with TRBJ2-1; D may be TRBD2 (6 bases). The CDR3 covers 17 residues. Germline loops: CDR1 LGHDT, CDR2 YNNKEL (reference sequence). Trimming took off 1 base at V and 1 base at J, with 14 bases between the two ends. The CDR3 loop reads CASSQGKRGRSYNEQFF. In nucleotides, the CDR3 is TGTGCCAGCAGCCAAGGGAAGAGAGGGAGGTCCTACAATGAGCAGTTCTTC.

The chain recombines TRBV2 with TRBJ2-3, with 9 bases that match TRBD2. Trimming removed 7 bases from V and 4 bases from J; junction bases left unmatched: 18. Per germline, CDR1 SNHLY and CDR2 FYNNEI. The CDR3 consists of 18 residues. The CDR3 sequence: CASNEGAGGPLSADTQYF. DNA of the CDR3: TGTGCCAGCAACGAGGGAGCGGGAGGTCCCCTCAGCGCAGATACGCAGTATTTT.

V gene TRBV7-3 combines with J gene TRBJ2-2; D unclear. The CDR3 is 13 amino acids. Trimming took off 6 bases at V and 6 bases at J, with 11 bases between the two ends. The germline V gene encodes CDR1 SGHTA and CDR2 FQGTGA. This CDR3 is CASSQREAGELFF. For the CDR3, the DNA is TGTGCCAGCAGTCAACGCGAGGCCGGGGAGCTGTTTTTT.

The gene calls are TRBV4-2 and TRBJ2-5; 9 bases match TRBD2. In germline, CDR1 is LGHNA, CDR2 YNFKEQ. Germline trimming cut 3 bases from V and 3 bases from J; bases unmatched to any gene: 8. The CDR3 is 16 residues long. The CDR3 sequence: CASSQGVAGEKETQYF. In nucleotides, the CDR3 is TGTGCCAGCAGCCAGGGAGTAGCGGGAGAAAAAGAGACCCAGTACTTC.